The rows below give T cell receptor beta chains drawn from one sample of a study of CD8 T cells in ankylosing spondylitis. TCRdb re-called the 5' RACE reads with MiXCR, one entry per CDR3 protein. The sample yields about 460,000 distinct CDR3 sequences, less than 6% seen once. Specimen: blood, either unsorted or a sorted T cell fraction (not recorded which). Receptors were obtained from a male donor with ankylosing spondylitis. Both conserved end residues are part of each CDR3.

v_gene	j_gene	CDR3aa
TRBV28	TRBJ2-7	CASSLGTYSYEQYF
TRBV5-6	TRBJ2-1	CASSPGLAGGREQFF
TRBV9	TRBJ1-1	CASSPMDGNTEAFF
TRBV10-3	TRBJ1-2	CAISKEGEGYVYGYTF
TRBV5-6	TRBJ2-5	CASSSASAGETQYF
TRBV4-1	TRBJ2-7	CASSRLGTGDYEQYF
TRBV7-2	TRBJ2-1	CASSPGQTPMNEQFF
TRBV11-2	TRBJ1-6	CASSFPGQGASYNSPLHF
TRBV6-1	TRBJ2-2	CASTGTADTGELFF
TRBV25-1	TRBJ1-3	CASSSPGGTRGNTIYF
TRBV4-3	TRBJ2-1	CASSQGREGPDEQFF
TRBV3-1	TRBJ2-7	CASSPRTSREQYF
TRBV7-2	TRBJ1-1	CASSLSIMTEAFF
TRBV30	TRBJ1-1	CAWSRGENTEAFF
TRBV5-1	TRBJ2-7	CASRAEFLGEQYF
TRBV7-2	TRBJ2-3	CASSLSGAQVGDTQYF
TRBV7-9	TRBJ2-3	CASSLFRRVTDTQYF
TRBV6-1	TRBJ2-5	CASTRAGVETQYF
TRBV4-1	TRBJ1-5	CASSQSYLSQPQHF
TRBV29-1	TRBJ2-7	CSVSSSYEQYF
TRBV5-1	TRBJ2-3	CASSKEQGPSTDTQYF
TRBV6-5	TRBJ2-7	CASSYSDRESFEQYF
TRBV28	TRBJ1-2	CASKDSGGYGYTF
TRBV3-1	TRBJ2-7	CASSPQGQRRVEQYF
TRBV27	TRBJ1-5	CASSLSGAGGGQPQHF
TRBV20-1	TRBJ2-7	CSAHAASGGHLYF
TRBV6-5	TRBJ1-4	CASSYGPGVLSTNEKLFF